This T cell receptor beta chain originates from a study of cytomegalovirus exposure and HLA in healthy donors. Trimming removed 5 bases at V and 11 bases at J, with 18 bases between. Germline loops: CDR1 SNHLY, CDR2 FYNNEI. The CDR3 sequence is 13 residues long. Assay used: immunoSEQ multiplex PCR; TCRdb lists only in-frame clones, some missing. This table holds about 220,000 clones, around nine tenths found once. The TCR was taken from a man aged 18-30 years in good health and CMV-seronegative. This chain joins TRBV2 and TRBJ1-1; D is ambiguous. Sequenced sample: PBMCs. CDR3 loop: CASSLSALREAFF. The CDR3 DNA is TGTGCCAGCAGTCTCAGTGCCCTTCGGGAGGCTTTCTTT.